This TCR beta chain was found in a study of cytotoxic CD8 clonotypes in ibrutinib-treated CLL. Looked up from germline, CDR1 is KGHSH and CDR2 is LQKENI. The V end lost 2 bases, the J end lost 3 bases, and 5 bases lay between the germline ends. This CDR3 comprises 13 residues. Sequencing was performed with immunoSEQ multiplex PCR; in TCRdb, only in-frame clones are kept and a portion is missing. Of a few hundred thousand clones listed, roughly 79% are singletons. This clone has a handful of counts. The clonotype comes from a human donor with chronic lymphocytic leukemia. The chain joins TRBV18 to TRBJ1-5; no reliable D call. The sequenced sample was PBMCs, obtained before ibrutinib treatment. Written as DNA, the CDR3 is TGTGCCAGCTCACCAGGGCTCAATCAGCCCCAGCATTTT. Its protein product is CASSPGLNQPQHF.